Sequencing of this TCR beta chain was carried out in a study of OX40 agonist ivuxolimab in advanced cancers. Study conclusions and caveats: The authors did not determine the antigen specificity of the expanded peripheral T cells.

A note on this clone: Its target is unknown.

The protocol was immunoSEQ multiplex PCR, while the TCRdb copy is restricted to in-frame clones and leaves out a portion. The sample has more than 50,000 clones; around nine tenths are singletons. CDR1 and CDR2 from the germline V gene are SNHLY and FYNNEI. Deletions cut 2 bases from V and 4 bases from J, with 12 bases between. The CDR3 extends over 14 amino acids. Autoimmune disease history or systemic immunosuppression meant exclusion. The sample here was CD4+ or CD8+ T cells sorted from blood, taken in a trial of the OX40 agonist ivuxolimab. The chain recombines TRBV2 with TRBJ2-7; D is possibly TRBD1 (5 bases). The TCR was taken from an adult with an advanced solid tumor such as melanoma, head and neck, liver or kidney cancer. The CDR3 bases are TGTGCCAGCAGTGAACCTAGGGGCGTTTACGAGCAGTACTTC. This sequence encodes CASSEPRGVYEQYF. Full variable domain (outside the CDR3, taken from reference TRBV2 and TRBJ2-7): EPEVTQTPSHQVTQMGQEVILRCVPISNHLYFYWYRQILGQKVEFLVSFYNNEISEKSEIFDDQFSVERPDGSNFTLKIRSTKLEDSAMYFCASSEPRGVYEQYFGPGTRLTVT.